These 19 T cell receptor beta chains came from one sample sequenced in a study of cytomegalovirus exposure and HLA in healthy donors. 13 Jbeta primers and 60 Vbeta primers were used for the PCR. Clones were sequenced by immunoSEQ multiplex PCR, and TCRdb holds only the in-frame ones, with some missing. The sample consists of around 150,000 clones, 65% to 70% of them appearing once. Source material: PBMCs. These TCRs come from a man younger than 40 in good health and CMV-seropositive.

The chain combines TRBV11-3 with TRBJ2-5; D call uncertain. This CDR3 is built from 13 residues. Trimming removed 3 bases from V and 4 bases from J, with 9 bases in between. The germline CDR1 and CDR2 sequences are SGHNT and YENEEA. The CDR3 reads CASSLRRRETQYF. The CDR3 nucleotides read TGTGCCAGCAGCTTGAGAAGGAGAGAGACCCAGTACTTC.

The chain joins TRBV28 to TRBJ1-4, with a possible D match to TRBD1 (6 bases). Between the trimmed V and J ends, which lost 2 bases and 10 bases, there was a span of 14 bases. The CDR3 runs to 14 residues. In germline, CDR1 is MDHEN, CDR2 SYDVKM. The DNA for the CDR3 is TGTGCCAGCAGTTTAGGGACACCTTGGGGAAAACTGTTTTTT. Its translation is CASSLGTPWGKLFF.

This rearrangement joins TRBV7-2 to TRBJ2-1; 14 bases match TRBD2. CDR1 is SGHTA and CDR2 is FQGNSA in the germline V gene. Unmatched junction bases numbered 12, after V lost 1 base and J lost 7 bases. This CDR3 comprises 19 residues. CDR3 region: CASSLVTGTSGRRGNEQFF. CDR3 sequence (DNA): TGTGCCAGCAGCTTAGTAACGGGGACTAGCGGGAGAAGAGGTAATGAGCAGTTCTTC.

The J gene is TRBJ1-3, the V gene TRBV5-1; TRBD1 aligns across 9 bases. The CDR3 sequence is 22 residues long. Germline-derived CDR1 and CDR2 are SGHRS and YFSETQ. J was trimmed by 0 bases and V by 0 bases; bases with no gene match: 19. The CDR3 DNA follows: TGCGCCAGCAGCTTGGGGTTTTTCGGGGACAGGGTGGCCGAAACCTCTGGAAACACCATATATTTT. This translates into CASSLGFFGDRVAETSGNTIYF.

The chain carries TRBV6-5 and TRBJ2-7; the match to TRBD2 covers 11 bases. Germline CDR1 reads MNHEY; CDR2 reads SVGAGI. The CDR3 contains 14 residues. V dropped 5 bases and J dropped 0; count of bases not matched to a gene: 0. The CDR3 nucleotides read TGTGCCAGCAGTGGACTAGCGGGCTCCTACGAGCAGTACTTC. Translation gives CASSGLAGSYEQYF.

The V call is TRBV2, the J call TRBJ2-5; D is perhaps TRBD2 (5 bases). Germline loops: CDR1 SNHLY, CDR2 FYNNEI. CDR3 length: 14 residues. Trimming pared 4 bases from V and 5 bases from J, leaving 14 bases between. The CDR3 region has the DNA TGTGCCAGCAGTGTTCGGTGGGAGCGTGAGACCCAGTACTTC. Amino acids: CASSVRWERETQYF.

V usage is TRBV7-6 and J usage is TRBJ2-6; TRBD2 matches at 7 bases. Germline lookup yields CDR1 SGHVS and CDR2 FNYEAQ. Losses at the gene ends were 1 base for V and 1 base for J; bases not matched to a gene: 4. This CDR3 contains 17 residues. DNA for the CDR3: TGTGCCAGCAGCTTAGTAATGGGGGGGTCTGGGGCCAACGTCCTGACTTTC. It yields the protein CASSLVMGGSGANVLTF. The full variable domain, in which reference TRBV7-6 and TRBJ2-6 provide the parts outside the CDR3, is GAGVSQSPRYKVTKRGQDVALRCDPISGHVSLYWYRQALGQGPEFLTYFNYEAQQDKSGLPNDRFSAERPEGSISTLTIQRTEQRDSAMYRCASSLVMGGSGANVLTFGAGSRLTVL.

The gene calls are TRBV2 and TRBJ1-1; D remains ambiguous. The CDR3 has 16 amino acids. Deletions cut 7 bases from V and 0 bases from J, with 18 bases between. Germline V gene data show CDR1 as SNHLY and CDR2 as FYNNEI. For the CDR3, the DNA is TGTGCCAGCAATTTTTACCCGGGGAAAATGAACACTGAAGCTTTCTTT. Amino acids: CASNFYPGKMNTEAFF.

The chain has TRBV10-3 and TRBJ2-1; 10 bases map to TRBD2. V trimming: 5 bases; J trimming: 7 bases; junction bases outside the gene matches: 8. This CDR3 is built from 15 residues. Germline CDR1 and CDR2: ENHRY and SYGVKD. In DNA form, the CDR3 reads TGTGCCATCAGTACTGGACTAGCGGTGAAGAATGAGCAGTTCTTC. Translation: CAISTGLAVKNEQFF.

This clone showed up just once. J is TRBJ2-7 and V is TRBV5-1; TRBD2 agrees at 8 bases. V lost 0 bases and J lost 3; bases outside the gene matches: 5. This CDR3 contains 15 residues. The germline V gene has CDR1 SGHRS and CDR2 YFSETQ. CDR3 sequence: CASSLALREVYEQYF. The CDR3 DNA is TGCGCCAGCAGCTTGGCCTTGCGGGAGGTCTACGAGCAGTACTTC.

The V call is TRBV2, the J call TRBJ1-1; TRBD1 might be the D (6 bases). V lost 1 base to trimming and J lost 11 bases, with 20 bases between them. CDR1 is SNHLY, CDR2 FYNNEI, per germline. CDR3 length equals 15 residues. In DNA, the CDR3 is TGTGCCAGCAGTGAAGATCGAGGACAGCCGGGCGGGGCTTTCTTT. Protein product: CASSEDRGQPGGAFF.

J is TRBJ1-1 and V is TRBV29-1; the D is unclear. Germline CDR1 is SQVTM and CDR2 is ANQGSEA. The CDR3 sequence is 13 residues long. Trimming stripped 4 bases from V and 0 bases from J, with 9 bases between. CDR3 in DNA: TGCAGCGTTGGTCGCAACATGAACACTGAAGCTTTCTTT. Translated, it gives CSVGRNMNTEAFF. The full variable domain, rest sourced from reference TRBV29-1 and TRBJ1-1, is SAVISQKPSRDICQRGTSLTIQCQVDSQVTMMFWYRQQPGQSLTLIATANQGSEATYESGFVIDKFPISRPNLTFSTLTVSNMSPEDSSIYLCSVGRNMNTEAFFGQGTRLTVV.

This clone has more than one count but fewer than ten. Other DNA sequences within the sample encode an identical CDR3. The V and J genes are TRBV19 and TRBJ2-7, with 8 bases that match TRBD1. Germline V CDR1 and CDR2: LNHDA, SQIVND (reference sequence). V lost 7 bases and J lost 2; bases outside the gene matches: 10. This CDR3 has 15 residues. In DNA, the CDR3 is TGTGCCAGTAACGATGGGGCAGGGGGCGCCTACGAGCAGTACTTC. This encodes CASNDGAGGAYEQYF.

The chain carries TRBV10-1 and TRBJ2-1; D is perhaps TRBD2 (6 bases). The V gene lost 4 bases and the J gene lost 8 bases, with 12 bases spanning the gap. Germline loops: CDR1 WNHNN, CDR2 SYGVQD (reference sequence). This CDR3 contains 13 residues. The CDR3 region has the DNA TGCGCCAGCAGTGGGCCTAGCGATCATGAGCAGTTCTTC. It translates to CASSGPSDHEQFF.

The J gene is TRBJ2-3, the V gene TRBV7-3; 9 nucleotides match TRBD2. The germline gives CDR1 SGHTA, CDR2 FQGTGA. V lost 3 bases and J lost 6; bases outside the gene matches: 4. The CDR3 extends over 14 amino acids. This CDR3 is CASSFSGGSDTQYF. The CDR3 nucleotides are TGTGCCAGCAGCTTTAGCGGGGGATCTGATACGCAGTATTTT.

The chain employs TRBV29-1 and TRBJ2-5; D is unclear. The J call may be mistaken, given a closer DNA end match to TRBJ2-7. CDR3 length: 17 residues. Germline CDR1 and CDR2: SQVTM and ANQGSEA. DNA of the CDR3: TGCAGCCTACTGCGTAGAGGTGGAACCCCGGCTCTCTACGAGCAGTACTTC. Residues: CSLLRRGGTPALYEQYF.

This chain joins TRBV19 and TRBJ1-5, with 12 bases identical to TRBD1. V shed 4 bases, J shed 9 bases, and the junction held 10 bases outside the gene matches. The CDR3 covers 16 residues. Germline V gene sequence: CDR1 LNHDA, CDR2 SQIVND (reference sequence). CDR3 sequence: CASSRPGQGANGPQHF. The CDR3 coding sequence is TGTGCCAGTAGTAGACCGGGACAGGGGGCAAACGGGCCCCAGCATTTT.

The V and J genes are TRBV28 and TRBJ2-7; weak D call: TRBD1 (5 bases). V was trimmed by 5 bases and J by 2 bases, leaving 13 bases between them. Germline loops: CDR1 MDHEN, CDR2 SYDVKM. The CDR3 contains 14 residues. CDR3 sequence (DNA): TGTGCCAGCAGTCCACTCAGGGCAGCCTACGAGCAGTACTTC. It specifies CASSPLRAAYEQYF.

This clone has a single count. The V call is TRBV9, the J call TRBJ1-1; D is unclear. V gave up 7 bases and J gave up 7 bases, with 17 bases separating them. CDR3 length equals 13 residues. Germline values: CDR1 SGDLS, CDR2 YYNGEE. CDR3 loop: CASARGSQGEAFF. The CDR3 bases are TGTGCCAGCGCGCGAGGCAGCCAAGGTGAAGCTTTCTTT.